These 21 T cell receptor beta chains originate from one sample sequenced in a study of T-cell memory formation after mild COVID-19. TCRdb called the 5' RACE reads again in MiXCR, with one record for every CDR3 protein. The data contain just over 300,000 distinct CDR3 sequences, approximately 19% of them singletons. Source material: PBMCs or a T cell subset sorted from them (not recorded which). The receptors were sampled from a man between 18 and 29 years old who had mild COVID-19 (a few samples of this study predate the infection). Cell type and time point are not known.

This clonotype was seen only a few times. The chain has TRBV25-1 and TRBJ2-3; maybe TRBD2 (5 bases). Germline V gives CDR1 MGHDK, CDR2 SYGVNS. Trimming removed 5 bases from V and 9 bases from J, with 21 bases in between. This CDR3 comprises 15 residues. The CDR3: CASSNSKGAGRTQYF. The DNA of the CDR3 is TGTGCCAGCAGTAACTCAAAGGGAGCCGGCCGGACGCAGTATTTT.

Ten or more counts support this clonotype. V gene TRBV20-1 combines with J gene TRBJ2-3; 7 positions agree with TRBD2. The CDR3 consists of 17 residues. Trimming took 3 bases from V and 2 from J; bases not matched to a gene: 14. Looked up from germline, CDR1 is DFQATT and CDR2 is SNEGSKA (reference sequence). This CDR3 reads CSASGLAAGPYTDTQYF. The CDR3 nucleotides are TGCAGTGCTAGTGGGCTAGCGGCGGGGCCATACACAGATACGCAGTATTTT.

The CDR3 coding sequence is TGTGCCATCAGTGAGTCTCGGGGCAATAGCGGCAATGAGCAGTTCTTC. As protein: CAISESRGNSGNEQFF. This chain links TRBV10-3 with TRBJ2-1; TRBD2 is a possible D gene (6 bases). The CDR3 contains 16 residues. V lost 0 bases, J lost 6 bases, and 15 bases lay in between. CDR1 is ENHRY and CDR2 is SYGVKD in the germline V gene.

This clonotype was counted at least ten times. The genes are TRBV6-5 and TRBJ1-2, with D unresolved. The CDR3 is 13 residues long. Germline-derived CDR1 and CDR2 are MNHEY and SVGAGI. V gave up 7 bases and J gave up 2 bases, with 11 bases separating them. In DNA, the CDR3 is TGTGCCAGCACCCCGGGCGAAAACTATGGCTACACCTTC. Translation gives CASTPGENYGYTF.

This clonotype was seen just once. J is TRBJ1-3 and V is TRBV4-3; no clear D gene. Trimming left V 0 bases short and J 4 bases short, with 13 bases between. This CDR3 region has 16 residues. Germline V gene data show CDR1 as LGHNA and CDR2 as YSLEER. The CDR3 region is CASSQDWGVGGNTIYF. The CDR3 region has the DNA TGCGCCAGCAGCCAAGATTGGGGAGTCGGAGGAAACACCATATATTTT.

This chain connects TRBV12-3 or TRBV12-4 to TRBJ2-1; a weak D match, TRBD2 (5 bases). This CDR3 has 17 amino acids. Trimming shortened V by 0 bases and J by 7 bases, and 19 bases separated the two germline ends. The CDR3 loop reads CASSLATGPSWGNEQFF. DNA for the CDR3: TGTGCCAGCAGTTTAGCAACCGGCCCTAGCTGGGGTAATGAGCAGTTCTTC.

The gene calls are TRBV7-2 and TRBJ2-7; no reliable D call. CDR3 length equals 12 residues. Germline CDR1 SGHTA, CDR2 FQGNSA. V was cut by 9 bases and J by 3 bases, with 12 bases left in between. The CDR3 DNA is TGTGCCAGTCGGACGGATCTCTACGAGCAGTACTTC. Translated: CASRTDLYEQYF. The whole variable domain, remainder taken from reference TRBV7-2 and TRBJ2-7, is GAGVSQSPSNKVTEKGKDVELRCDPISGHTALYWYRQSLGQGLEFLIYFQGNSAPDKSGLPSDRFSAERTGGSVSTLTIQRTQQEDSAVYLCASRTDLYEQYFGPGTRLTVT.

This clonotype appeared a few times. This rearrangement joins TRBV12-3 or TRBV12-4 to TRBJ2-3; TRBD1 might be the D (8 bases). The V and J ends lost 7 bases and 4 bases respectively, with 18 bases between them. This CDR3 contains 15 residues. CDR3 sequence: CASTKTGEGPDTQYF. In DNA, the CDR3 is TGTGCCAGCACCAAGACAGGGGAGGGACCAGATACGCAGTATTTT.

This clonotype was found a few times. The rearrangement joins TRBV9 to TRBJ1-5; D remains ambiguous. CDR1 and CDR2 from the germline V gene are SGDLS and YYNGEE. CDR3 length: 15 residues. V lost 0 bases to trimming and J lost 3 bases, with 10 bases between them. The CDR3 sequence: CASSVAPHPNQPQHF. The CDR3 DNA follows: TGTGCCAGCAGCGTAGCCCCTCACCCCAATCAGCCCCAGCATTTT.

This clonotype was counted between two and nine times. The chain carries TRBV7-2 and TRBJ2-2, with D tentatively TRBD1 or TRBD2 (5 bases each). CDR3 length: 14 amino acids. V gave up 9 bases and J gave up 10 bases, with 21 bases separating them. Germline CDR1 reads SGHTA; CDR2 reads FQGNSA. CDR3 loop: CASQGKVGTPELFF. For the CDR3, the DNA is TGTGCCAGTCAAGGGAAAGTTGGGACCCCGGAGCTGTTTTTT.

This clonotype was found a few times. The chain couples TRBV6-2 or TRBV6-3 to TRBJ2-5; D unclear. Germline V lookup: CDR1 MNHEY, CDR2 SVGEGT. The CDR3 has 15 amino acids. The V gene lost 0 bases and the J gene lost 3 bases, with 11 bases spanning the gap. The CDR3 region is CASSYSIRSEETQYF. Here the CDR3 DNA reads TGTGCCAGCAGTTACTCGATCCGGTCAGAAGAGACCCAGTACTTC.

The chain couples TRBV20-1 to TRBJ1-2; D might be TRBD1 (6 bases). There are 13 residues in the CDR3. The ends were cut back, 0 bases at V and 7 bases at J, with 12 bases in the middle. The germline V gene encodes CDR1 DFQATT and CDR2 SNEGSKA (reference sequence). The CDR3, as DNA: TGCAGTGCTAGAGATCAAGGGGGTGGTGGCTACACCTTC. It is translated as CSARDQGGGGYTF.

In this sample, this clonotype turned up a few times. The rearrangement links TRBV7-6 to TRBJ1-4, with D unclear. CDR1 SGHVS and CDR2 FNYEAQ come from the germline V gene. This CDR3 is built from 16 residues. The V end lost 2 bases, the J end lost 3 bases, and 13 bases lay between the germline ends. The DNA of the CDR3 is TGTGCCAGCAGCTTATGGGTGTCGGGAGCTAATGAAAAACTGTTTTTT. Amino acids: CASSLWVSGANEKLFF.

The V gene is TRBV7-9, the J gene TRBJ2-3, with TRBD2 identical over 10 bases. The CDR3 spans 16 residues. The trim removed 1 base at V and 5 bases at J, leaving 6 bases unmatched. Germline CDR1 and CDR2: SEHNR and FQNEAQ (reference sequence). The CDR3, as DNA: TGTGCCAGCAGCTTAGGAGCGGGGGGGCCGGAAGATACGCAGTATTTT. Translation: CASSLGAGGPEDTQYF.

This clonotype was seen more than once but under ten times. The chain has TRBV2 and TRBJ2-7; either TRBD1 or TRBD2 may fit D (5 bases each). The V gene's germline CDR1 is SNHLY and CDR2 FYNNEI. The CDR3 has 13 amino acids. V dropped 8 bases and J dropped 6 bases, with 17 bases sitting between them. CDR3 DNA sequence: TGTGCCAGCTGGAGGACAAAGGCGGGCGAGCAGTACGTC. This encodes CASWRTKAGEQYV.

The V call is TRBV7-2, the J call TRBJ1-2; tentative D call: TRBD1 (5 bases). CDR1 and CDR2 from the germline V gene are SGHTA and FQGNSA. Trimming pared 3 bases from V and 14 bases from J, leaving 13 bases between. This CDR3 region has 11 residues. The CDR3: CASSFGTAKTF. The CDR3, as DNA: TGTGCCAGCAGCTTTGGGACGGCAAAGACCTTC.

The rearrangement uses TRBV6-5 and TRBJ1-2; no reliable D call. The CDR3 has 13 residues. Germline CDR1 is MNHEY and CDR2 is SVGAGI. Trimming pared 2 bases from V and 1 base from J, leaving 5 bases between. The CDR3 sequence is CASSYSSNYGYTF. CDR3 nucleotides: TGTGCCAGCAGTTACAGCAGTAACTATGGCTACACCTTC.

The chain uses TRBV20-1 and TRBJ1-1; 9 nucleotides match TRBD1. The CDR3 totals 13 residues. V was clipped by 5 bases and J by 4 bases; unmatched bases: 5. From germline, CDR1 is DFQATT and CDR2 SNEGSKA (reference sequence). CDR3 in DNA: TGCAGTGCTGGACAGGGGCGCATCACTGAAGCTTTCTTT. Amino acid sequence: CSAGQGRITEAFF.

V is TRBV2 and J is TRBJ1-2, with TRBD1 as a possible D gene (5 bases). Germline V gene sequence: CDR1 SNHLY, CDR2 FYNNEI. The CDR3 consists of 15 residues. CDR3 in amino acids: CAGWEQESSNYGYTF. The CDR3 bases are TGTGCAGGGTGGGAACAGGAGTCCTCTAACTATGGCTACACCTTC.

The chain joins TRBV7-8 to TRBJ2-3; D is unresolved. V was clipped by 2 bases and J by 2 bases, with 11 bases between them. The CDR3 has 15 residues. Germline V gene data show CDR1 as SGHVS and CDR2 as FQNEAQ. The CDR3 loop is CASSLLQTNTDTQYF. The CDR3 DNA reads as TGTGCCAGCAGCTTACTTCAGACGAACACAGATACGCAGTATTTT. Filled out from reference TRBV7-8 and TRBJ2-3, the complete variable domain reads GAGVSQSPRYKVAKRGQDVALRCDPISGHVSLFWYQQALGQGPEFLTYFQNEAQLDKSGLPSDRFFAERPEGSVSTLKIQRTQQEDSAVYLCASSLLQTNTDTQYFGPGTRLTVL.

This rearrangement joins TRBV5-5 to TRBJ2-1, with 9 bases that match TRBD2. The CDR3 extends over 16 amino acids. V trimming: 4 bases; J trimming: 7 bases; junction bases outside the gene matches: 12. Germline CDR1 SGHKS, CDR2 YYEKEE (reference sequence). CDR3 protein: CASSGPGLAVGNEQFF. The CDR3 DNA follows: TGTGCCAGCAGCGGTCCGGGACTAGCTGTAGGGAATGAGCAGTTCTTC.